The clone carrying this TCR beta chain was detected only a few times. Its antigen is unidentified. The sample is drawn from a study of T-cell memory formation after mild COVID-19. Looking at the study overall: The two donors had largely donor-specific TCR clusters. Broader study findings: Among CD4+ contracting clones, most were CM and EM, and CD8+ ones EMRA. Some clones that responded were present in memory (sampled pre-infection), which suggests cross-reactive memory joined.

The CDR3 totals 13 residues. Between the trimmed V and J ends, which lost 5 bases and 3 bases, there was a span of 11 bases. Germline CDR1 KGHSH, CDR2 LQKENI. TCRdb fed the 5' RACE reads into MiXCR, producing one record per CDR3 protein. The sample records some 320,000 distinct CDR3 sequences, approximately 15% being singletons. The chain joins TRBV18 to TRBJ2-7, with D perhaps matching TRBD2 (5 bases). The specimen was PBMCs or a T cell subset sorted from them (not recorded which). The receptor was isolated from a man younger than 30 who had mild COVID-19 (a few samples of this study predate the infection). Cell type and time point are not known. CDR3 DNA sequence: TGTGCCAGCTCAACCGGACTTCTCTACGAGCAGTACGTC. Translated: CASSTGLLYEQYV.